Listed here are 25 T cell receptor beta chains from one sample, sequenced in a study of shared clonotypes between healthy human individuals. Method: immunoSEQ multiplex PCR; TCRdb's copy keeps in-frame clones and lacks some. The sample records around 940,000 clones, more than 75% being singletons. Sequenced: memory CD4+ T cells sorted from blood. Subset reported: CD45RA-negative fraction. The receptors come from a man aged 18 to 35 in good health.

CDR3: CASSPRGGQGANIQYF. The CDR3 DNA sequence: TGTGCCAGCAGCCCTCGGGGAGGACAGGGCGCAAACATTCAGTACTTC. This chain connects TRBV5-6 to TRBJ2-4; 8 bases map to TRBD1. The CDR3 sequence is 16 residues long. Germline V gene lookup returns CDR1 SGHDT and CDR2 YYEEEE. V lost 4 bases, J lost 6 bases, and 12 bases stayed unmatched.

The chain is built from TRBV7-2 and TRBJ2-7, with 13 bases aligning to TRBD2. Germline trimming cut 4 bases from V and 6 bases from J; bases unmatched to any gene: 9. CDR3 length equals 16 residues. CDR1 is SGHTA and CDR2 is FQGNSA in the germline V gene. CDR3 nucleotides: TGTGCCAGCAGCTACGTATGGACTAGCGGGAGTGCCGAGCAGTACTTC. It is translated as CASSYVWTSGSAEQYF.

This clone has at least ten counts. The chain recombines TRBV5-1 with TRBJ1-4, with 8 nucleotides matching TRBD1. The CDR3 length is 14 residues. Trimming took 6 bases from V and 12 from J; bases not matched to a gene: 13. Germline lookup yields CDR1 SGHRS and CDR2 YFSETQ. The CDR3 nucleotides are TGCGCCAGCAACCCGGACAGGGAGGGAGGAGAACTGTTTTTT. Translating it yields CASNPDREGGELFF.

The chain is built from TRBV9 and TRBJ1-6, with D maybe TRBD1 (5 bases). V shed 3 bases and J shed 0 bases, with 13 bases lying between them. The CDR3 has 17 residues. CDR1 SGDLS and CDR2 YYNGEE come from the germline V gene. The CDR3 reads CASSGRQISSYNSPLHF. CDR3 DNA sequence: TGTGCCAGCAGCGGCCGACAGATCAGCTCCTATAATTCACCCCTCCACTTT.

The V call is TRBV27, the J call TRBJ2-1; 9 bases match TRBD2. The CDR3 is 15 residues long. The V and J ends lost 7 bases and 1 base, in that order; junction bases with no gene match: 5. Germline CDR1 and CDR2: MNHEY and SMNVEV (reference sequence). CDR3 residues: CASIGGRASYNEQFF. The CDR3 region has the DNA TGTGCCAGCATCGGCGGGAGGGCGTCCTACAATGAGCAGTTCTTC.

This clone showed up just once. The gene calls are TRBV5-8 and TRBJ1-2; D uncertain. This CDR3 has 16 residues. Trimming stripped 1 base from V and 3 bases from J, with 16 bases between. Germline CDR1 reads SGHTS; CDR2 reads YDEGEE. CDR3 sequence (DNA): TGTGCCAGCAGCTTGACACGAATTCGGAGGGACTATGGCTACACCTTC. Translating gives CASSLTRIRRDYGYTF. Combining the CDR3 with reference TRBV5-8 and TRBJ1-2 gives the whole variable domain EAGVTQSPTHLIKTRGQQATLRCSPISGHTSVYWYQQALGLGLQFLLWYDEGEERNRGNFPPRFSGRQFPNYSSELNVNALELEDSALYLCASSLTRIRRDYGYTFGSGTRLTVV.

The chain couples TRBV19 to TRBJ1-5; D may be TRBD1 (6 bases). The germline V and J ends were trimmed by 5 bases and 7 bases, with 15 bases remaining between them. The CDR3 sequence is 14 residues long. The V gene's germline CDR1 is LNHDA and CDR2 SQIVND (reference sequence). CDR3 DNA: TGTGCCAGTAGTCCGGGACATACGTTGCAGCCCCAGCATTTT. Amino acids: CASSPGHTLQPQHF.

The CDR3 region has the DNA TGTGCCAGCAGTGAAGAGGGTCAGCCCCAGCATTTT. This sequence encodes CASSEEGQPQHF. V is TRBV2 and J is TRBJ1-5; D gene ambiguous. Germline-derived CDR1 and CDR2 are SNHLY and FYNNEI. Trimming shortened V by 1 base and J by 6 bases, and 4 bases separated the two germline ends. This CDR3 contains 12 residues.

V is TRBV5-1 and J is TRBJ2-7; possibly TRBD2 for D (9 bases). Per germline, CDR1 SGHRS and CDR2 YFSETQ. This CDR3 has 19 residues. V lost 3 bases and J 4 bases, leaving 29 bases between the germline ends. The CDR3 here is CASSSGLATSGGQKYEQYF. The CDR3 coding sequence is TGCGCCAGCAGCTCTGGACTAGCGACATCAGGGGGCCAGAAATACGAGCAGTACTTC.

The genes are TRBV11-2 and TRBJ2-3, with a weak D call TRBD2 (5 bases). There are 14 residues in the CDR3. Germline CDR1 and CDR2: SGHAT and FQNNGV. V was pared by 5 bases and J by 9 bases, with 18 bases between. The CDR3 sequence is CASSPPEAAVTQYF. The CDR3 DNA follows: TGTGCCAGCAGCCCACCGGAGGCGGCCGTAACGCAGTATTTT.

V gene TRBV7-9 combines with J gene TRBJ1-2, with D possibly being TRBD1 (5 bases). This CDR3 has 14 residues. Germline lookup yields CDR1 SEHNR and CDR2 FQNEAQ (reference sequence). V gave up 5 bases and J gave up 4 bases, with 14 bases separating them. CDR3 DNA sequence: TGTGCCAGCAGCGCCCAACAGGCGTCCTATGGCTACACCTTC. Translating gives CASSAQQASYGYTF.

There are a few counts of this clone. The genes are TRBV10-2 and TRBJ1-5; 10 bases are shared with TRBD1. Unmatched junction bases numbered 6, after V lost 4 bases and J lost 6 bases. This CDR3 comprises 15 residues. Germline CDR1 reads WSHSY; CDR2 reads SAAADI. CDR3: CASSAETGGTQPQHF. Written as DNA, the CDR3 is TGCGCCAGCAGTGCGGAGACAGGGGGCACTCAGCCCCAGCATTTT.

The chain combines TRBV5-5 with TRBJ2-2; TRBD1 matches 9 bases. This CDR3 is 16 amino acids long. Germline V gene lookup returns CDR1 SGHKS and CDR2 YYEKEE (reference sequence). V dropped 4 bases and J dropped 5; count of bases not matched to a gene: 9. The DNA for the CDR3 is TGTGCCAGCAGCAACTTGGGACAGGGTAGGACCGGGGAGCTGTTTTTT. This codes for CASSNLGQGRTGELFF. The full variable domain, rest sourced from reference TRBV5-5 and TRBJ2-2, is DAGVTQSPTHLIKTRGQQVTLRCSPISGHKSVSWYQQVLGQGPQFIFQYYEKEERGRGNFPDRFSARQFPNYSSELNVNALLLGDSALYLCASSNLGQGRTGELFFGEGSRLTVL.

The J gene is TRBJ2-5, the V gene TRBV7-8; D call uncertain. Trimming took 5 bases from V and 0 from J, leaving 13 bases between them. Germline loops: CDR1 SGHVS, CDR2 FQNEAQ. CDR3 length equals 15 residues. CDR3: CASSTSERYQETQYF. For the CDR3, the DNA is TGTGCCAGCAGCACATCAGAACGGTACCAAGAGACCCAGTACTTC.

This clone was seen a few times. This chain uses TRBV18 with TRBJ1-4, with TRBD1 identical over 9 bases. J lost 2 bases, V lost 3 bases, and 1 base had no gene match. CDR1 and CDR2 from the germline V gene are KGHSH and LQKENI. The CDR3 runs to 15 residues. The CDR3 sequence: CASSPTGGTNEKLFF. The CDR3 DNA sequence: TGTGCCAGCTCACCCACAGGGGGCACTAATGAAAAACTGTTTTTT.

The chain joins TRBV19 to TRBJ2-3; D is perhaps TRBD2 (5 bases). V lost 1 base to trimming and J lost 3 bases, with 8 bases between them. This CDR3 comprises 14 residues. CDR1 and CDR2 (germline): LNHDA, SQIVND (reference sequence). CDR3 nucleotide sequence: TGTGCCAGTAGTATAGTAATAGCGACAGATACGCAGTATTTT. Translating it yields CASSIVIATDTQYF. Full variable domain (outside the CDR3, taken from reference TRBV19 and TRBJ2-3): DGGITQSPKYLFRKEGQNVTLSCEQNLNHDAMYWYRQDPGQGLRLIYYSQIVNDFQKGDIAEGYSVSREKKESFPLTVTSAQKNPTAFYLCASSIVIATDTQYFGPGTRLTVL.

CDR3 sequence reads: CASSYGLADSTYEQYF. The CDR3 DNA sequence: TGTGCCAGCAGTTACGGACTAGCGGATTCCACCTACGAGCAGTACTTC. The V gene is TRBV6-5, the J gene TRBJ2-7; 10 nucleotides match TRBD2. The junction had 6 bases not matched to a gene; V was cut back by 2 bases and J by 2 bases. CDR3 length: 16 residues. CDR1 MNHEY and CDR2 SVGAGI come from the germline V gene.

This chain uses TRBV5-6 with TRBJ1-6, with TRBD1 matching over 8 bases. The V gene's germline CDR1 is SGHDT and CDR2 YYEEEE. V lost 4 bases and J lost 8; bases outside the gene matches: 11. The CDR3 is 16 residues long. DNA for the CDR3: TGTGCCAGCAGCCCCAGTCGGACAGGGATGGATTCACCCCTCCACTTT. As protein: CASSPSRTGMDSPLHF. The whole variable domain, filled in from reference TRBV5-6 and TRBJ1-6, reads DAGVTQSPTHLIKTRGQQVTLRCSPKSGHDTVSWYQQALGQGPQFIFQYYEEEERQRGNFPDRFSGHQFPNYSSELNVNALLLGDSALYLCASSPSRTGMDSPLHFGNGTRLTVT.

The chain carries TRBV5-1 and TRBJ1-2, with 9 positions matching TRBD1. Per the germline V gene, CDR1 is SGHRS and CDR2 is YFSETQ. J lost 3 bases, V lost 0 bases, and 9 bases had no gene match. This CDR3 is 17 amino acids long. The CDR3 sequence: CASSLDYPTGGDYGYTF. Written as DNA, the CDR3 is TGCGCCAGCAGCTTGGATTACCCAACAGGGGGCGACTATGGCTACACCTTC.

The gene calls are TRBV2 and TRBJ2-5; D remains unclear. CDR3 size: 13 residues. V lost 5 bases, J lost 1 base, and 8 bases lay in between. The V gene's germline CDR1 is SNHLY and CDR2 FYNNEI. CDR3 sequence (DNA): TGTGCCAGCAGTACGGTCCTCCAAGAGACCCAGTACTTC. This gives the protein CASSTVLQETQYF.

Regarding this clone: At the DNA level, this CDR3 is encoded by other sequences in the same sample as well. The V call is TRBV5-1, the J call TRBJ2-3; 8 positions match TRBD1. Germline CDR1 reads SGHRS; CDR2 reads YFSETQ. Germline trimming cut 4 bases from V and 3 bases from J; bases unmatched to any gene: 4. The CDR3 runs to 14 residues. The CDR3 coding sequence is TGCGCCAGCAGCAAAGGACAGGGAACAGATACGCAGTATTTT. Amino acid sequence: CASSKGQGTDTQYF.

The V and J genes are TRBV5-6 and TRBJ2-4; TRBD2 might be the D (5 bases). V lost 0 bases, J lost 0 bases, and 13 bases lay in between. This CDR3 comprises 17 residues. Per germline, CDR1 SGHDT and CDR2 YYEEEE. CDR3 DNA: TGTGCCAGCAGCTTGGGGGAGCGTCCCTTAGCCAAAAACATTCAGTACTTC. This encodes CASSLGERPLAKNIQYF.

V gene TRBV5-1 combines with J gene TRBJ2-7; D uncertain. The V gene lost 0 bases and the J gene lost 0 bases, with 10 bases spanning the gap. This CDR3 region has 15 residues. Germline V lookup: CDR1 SGHRS, CDR2 YFSETQ. This chain's CDR3 is CASSLALQSSYEQYF. CDR3 nucleotides: TGCGCCAGCAGCTTGGCCCTCCAAAGCTCCTACGAGCAGTACTTC.

V and J are TRBV21-1 and TRBJ1-2; TRBD1 is the table's D call, not checked against the DNA. TRBV21-1 has pseudogene status. The CDR3 extends over 16 amino acids. Here the CDR3 reads CASSKGAGTGGGGYTF. In DNA, the CDR3 is TGTGCCAGCAGCAAAGGGGCAGGGACAGGGGGCGGTGGCTACACCTTC.

The genes are TRBV11-2 and TRBJ1-1, with 9 bases lining up with TRBD1. The CDR3 covers 13 residues. Germline trimming cut 1 base from V and 11 bases from J; bases unmatched to any gene: 5. From germline, CDR1 is SGHAT and CDR2 FQNNGV. CDR3 nucleotides: TGTGCCAGCAGCTTAGGGACAGGGGTTTACGCTTTCTTT. Amino acid sequence: CASSLGTGVYAFF. Based on the CDR3 plus reference TRBV11-2 and TRBJ1-1, the full variable domain is EAGVAQSPRYKIIEKRQSVAFWCNPISGHATLYWYQQILGQGPKLLIQFQNNGVVDDSQLPKDRFSAERLKGVDSTLKIQPAKLEDSAVYLCASSLGTGVYAFFGQGTRLTVV.